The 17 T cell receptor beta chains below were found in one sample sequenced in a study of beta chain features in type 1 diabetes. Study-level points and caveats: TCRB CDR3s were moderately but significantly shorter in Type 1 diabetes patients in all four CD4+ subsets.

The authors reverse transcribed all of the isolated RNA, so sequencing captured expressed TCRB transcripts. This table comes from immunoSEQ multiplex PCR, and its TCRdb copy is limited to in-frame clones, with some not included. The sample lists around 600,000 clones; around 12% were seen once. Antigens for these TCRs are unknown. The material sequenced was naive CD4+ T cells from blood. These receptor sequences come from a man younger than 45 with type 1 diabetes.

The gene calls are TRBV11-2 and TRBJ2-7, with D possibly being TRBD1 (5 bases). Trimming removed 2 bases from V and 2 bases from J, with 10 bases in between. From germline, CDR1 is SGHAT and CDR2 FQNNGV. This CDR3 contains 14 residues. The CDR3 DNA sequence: TGTGCCAGCAGCTTAAAGTCAGGGCCCTACGAGCAGTACTTC. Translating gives CASSLKSGPYEQYF. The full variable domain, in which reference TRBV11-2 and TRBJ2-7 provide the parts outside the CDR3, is EAGVAQSPRYKIIEKRQSVAFWCNPISGHATLYWYQQILGQGPKLLIQFQNNGVVDDSQLPKDRFSAERLKGVDSTLKIQPAKLEDSAVYLCASSLKSGPYEQYFGPGTRLTVT.

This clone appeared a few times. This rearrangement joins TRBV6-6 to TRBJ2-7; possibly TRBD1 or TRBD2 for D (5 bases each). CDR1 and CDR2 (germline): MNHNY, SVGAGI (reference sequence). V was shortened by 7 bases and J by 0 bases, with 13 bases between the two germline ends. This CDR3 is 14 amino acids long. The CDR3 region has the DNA TGTGCCAGCACCTGGGACGCATCCTCCTACGAGCAGTACTTC. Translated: CASTWDASSYEQYF.

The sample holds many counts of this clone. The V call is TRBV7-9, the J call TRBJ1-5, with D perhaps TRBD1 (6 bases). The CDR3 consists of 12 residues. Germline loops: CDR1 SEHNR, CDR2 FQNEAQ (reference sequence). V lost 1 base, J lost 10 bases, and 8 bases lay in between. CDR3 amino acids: CASSLEQGPQHF. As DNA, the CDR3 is TGTGCCAGCAGCTTAGAACAGGGACCCCAGCATTTT.

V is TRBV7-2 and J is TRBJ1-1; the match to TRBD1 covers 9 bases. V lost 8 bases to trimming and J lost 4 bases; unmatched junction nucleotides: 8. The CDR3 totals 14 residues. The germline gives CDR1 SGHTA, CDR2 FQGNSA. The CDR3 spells CASGSTGGGTEAFF. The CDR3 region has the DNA TGTGCCAGCGGATCGACAGGGGGTGGCACTGAAGCTTTCTTT. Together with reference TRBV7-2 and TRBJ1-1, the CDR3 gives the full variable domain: GAGVSQSPSNKVTEKGKDVELRCDPISGHTALYWYRQSLGQGLEFLIYFQGNSAPDKSGLPSDRFSAERTGGSVSTLTIQRTQQEDSAVYLCASGSTGGGTEAFFGQGTRLTVV.

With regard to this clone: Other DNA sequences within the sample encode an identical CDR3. CDR3 protein: CASSLEGNIQYF. As DNA, the CDR3 is TGCGCCAGCAGCTTGGAGGGAAACATTCAGTACTTC. This rearrangement joins TRBV5-1 to TRBJ2-4; D unclear. V lost 0 bases and J 6 bases, leaving 4 bases between the germline ends. CDR3 length equals 12 residues. The germline V gene has CDR1 SGHRS and CDR2 YFSETQ.

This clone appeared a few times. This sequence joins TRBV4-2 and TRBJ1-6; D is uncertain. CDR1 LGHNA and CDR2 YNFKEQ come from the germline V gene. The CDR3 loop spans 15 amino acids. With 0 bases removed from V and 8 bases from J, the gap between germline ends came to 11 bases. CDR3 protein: CASSQDLYGDSPLHF. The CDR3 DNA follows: TGTGCCAGCAGCCAAGACCTCTATGGGGATTCACCCCTCCACTTT.

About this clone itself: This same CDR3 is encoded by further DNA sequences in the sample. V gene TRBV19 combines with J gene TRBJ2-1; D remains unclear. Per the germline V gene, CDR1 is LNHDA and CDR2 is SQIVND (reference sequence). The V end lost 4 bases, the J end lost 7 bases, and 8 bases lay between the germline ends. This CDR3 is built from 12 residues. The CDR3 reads CASSKPRNEQFF. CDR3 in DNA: TGTGCCAGTAGTAAGCCGAGGAATGAGCAGTTCTTC.

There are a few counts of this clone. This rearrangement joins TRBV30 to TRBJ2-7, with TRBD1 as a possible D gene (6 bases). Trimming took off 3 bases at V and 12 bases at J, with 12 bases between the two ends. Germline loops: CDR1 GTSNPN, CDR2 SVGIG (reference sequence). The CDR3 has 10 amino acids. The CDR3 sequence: CAWRTTGMYF. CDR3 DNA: TGTGCCTGGAGGACGACAGGCATGTACTTC. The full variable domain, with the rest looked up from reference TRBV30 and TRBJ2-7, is SQTIHQWPATLVQPVGSPLSLECTVEGTSNPNLYWYRQAAGRGLQLLFYSVGIGQISSEVPQNLSASRPQDRQFILSSKKLLLSDSGFYLCAWRTTGMYFGPGTRLTVT.

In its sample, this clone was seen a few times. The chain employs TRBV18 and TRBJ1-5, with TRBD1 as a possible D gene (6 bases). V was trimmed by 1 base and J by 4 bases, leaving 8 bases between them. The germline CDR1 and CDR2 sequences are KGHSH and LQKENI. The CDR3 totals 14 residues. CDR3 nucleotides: TGTGCCAGCTCACCACAAGGGGGAAATCAGCCCCAGCATTTT. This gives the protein CASSPQGGNQPQHF.

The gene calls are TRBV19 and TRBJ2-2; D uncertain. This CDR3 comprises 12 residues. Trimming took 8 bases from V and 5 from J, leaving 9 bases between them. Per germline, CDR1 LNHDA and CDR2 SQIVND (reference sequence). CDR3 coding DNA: TGTGCCAGTTGTCCGGCGACCGGGGAGCTGTTTTTT. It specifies CASCPATGELFF.

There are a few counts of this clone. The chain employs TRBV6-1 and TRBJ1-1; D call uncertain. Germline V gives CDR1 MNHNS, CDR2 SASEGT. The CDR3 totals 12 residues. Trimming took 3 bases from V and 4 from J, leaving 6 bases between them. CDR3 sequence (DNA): TGTGCCAGCAGTGAGTTAGGCACTGAAGCTTTCTTT. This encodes CASSELGTEAFF.

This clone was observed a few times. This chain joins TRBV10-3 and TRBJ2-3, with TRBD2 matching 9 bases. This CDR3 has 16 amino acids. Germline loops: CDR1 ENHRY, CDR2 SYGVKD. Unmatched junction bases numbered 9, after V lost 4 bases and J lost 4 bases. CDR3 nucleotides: TGTGCCATCAGTGGACGGGGGACTAGCCGCTCAGATACGCAGTATTTT. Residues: CAISGRGTSRSDTQYF.

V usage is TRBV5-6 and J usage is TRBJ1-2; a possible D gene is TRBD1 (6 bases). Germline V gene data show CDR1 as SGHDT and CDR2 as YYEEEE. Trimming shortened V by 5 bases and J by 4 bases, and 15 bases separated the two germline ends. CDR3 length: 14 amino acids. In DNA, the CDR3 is TGTGCCAGCAGATCCACAGGGTGGGGCTATGGCTACACCTTC. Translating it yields CASRSTGWGYGYTF.

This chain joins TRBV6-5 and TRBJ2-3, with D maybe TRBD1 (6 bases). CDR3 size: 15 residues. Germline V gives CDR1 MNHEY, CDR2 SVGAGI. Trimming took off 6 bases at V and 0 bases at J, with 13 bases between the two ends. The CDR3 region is CASSLQGSSTDTQYF. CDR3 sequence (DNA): TGTGCCAGCAGCTTACAGGGCAGTAGCACAGATACGCAGTATTTT.

The CDR3 region is CASSSLPGSGYGYTF. CDR3 nucleotide sequence: TGTGCCAGCAGCTCGCTCCCAGGGTCCGGCTATGGCTACACCTTC. This chain joins TRBV7-8 and TRBJ1-2; the D gene is possibly TRBD1 (5 bases). Looked up from germline, CDR1 is SGHVS and CDR2 is FQNEAQ. The CDR3 runs 15 residues. V was cut by 4 bases and J by 4 bases, with 16 bases left in between.

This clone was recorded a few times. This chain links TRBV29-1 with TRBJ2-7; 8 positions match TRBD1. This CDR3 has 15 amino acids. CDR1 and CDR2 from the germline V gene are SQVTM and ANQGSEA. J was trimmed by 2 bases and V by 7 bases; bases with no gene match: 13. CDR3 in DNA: TGCAGCGCCTCCCCACAGACAGGGGAAGCCTACGAGCAGTACTTC. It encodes CSASPQTGEAYEQYF.

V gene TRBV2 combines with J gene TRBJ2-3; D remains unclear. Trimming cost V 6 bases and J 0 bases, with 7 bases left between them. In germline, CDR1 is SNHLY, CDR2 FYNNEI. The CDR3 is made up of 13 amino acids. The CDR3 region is CASRMDSTDTQYF. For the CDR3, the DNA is TGTGCCAGCAGGATGGACAGCACAGATACGCAGTATTTT.